This T cell receptor (beta chain) emerged from a study of blood T cells in healthy people across ages (dated by TCRdb to between 2014 and 2016). Notes on the research overall: In model experiments, template switching captured about one uniquely barcoded TCR beta cDNA molecule for every two T cells. To track age-related changes in TCR beta repertoire diversity, the study relied on deep sequencing normalized with unique cDNA molecular identifiers. Four age groups were formed from the donors: young (average approximately 15 years), middle-aged (roughly 38), aged (about 62) and long-lived (about 80). To avoid experimental bias, donors of different ages were distributed randomly across sequencing lanes. Using the same blood draw, the study looked at two additional independent replicas of 1 million unique cDNA reads for two donors, one aged 18 to 30 and the other aged 80 or older. What the research found in general, with its limitations: Compared with the aged group, the long-lived group had more naive CD4+ T cells, fewer expanded clones and increased TCR diversity, a pattern suggesting age selection. Observed TCR beta diversity correlated strongly with the percentage of naive T cells measured by flow cytometry. Estimates of total diversity from one million sequenced T cells were regarded as lower bounds and underestimates. The CMV infection status of donors was not known, potentially confounding age-related changes in expanded clonotypes. As age increased, observed TCR beta diversity per million T cells dropped in a roughly linear way, and a significant reduction was already evident by age around 41. Bulk unsorted PBMC profiling prevented conclusive comparison of naive and antigen-experienced compartments.

Of note for this clonotype: The target of this receptor is not known. Base qualities are not at hand, and no much larger clone is one base apart.

To prepare the library, 5' RACE was applied. TCRdb records Illumina HiSeq 2500 as the sequencer. The second PCR ran for about 7 to 11 cycles and used a J-beta primer mix along with a sample-barcoded 5' primer. A template-switch 5' adaptor carrying 12 random nucleotides introduced a unique molecular identifier onto each TCR beta cDNA molecule. At least 2.5 million CDR3-containing paired-end reads were obtained from each sample. First-strand cDNA synthesis was performed from all RNA using the Mint cDNA synthesis kit, with priming by a TRBC-specific oligonucleotide. All cDNA was treated with uracil-DNA glycosylase and then went through a first 18-cycle PCR with the universal primers M1SS and BC2_uni_R. Per the original workflow: Each sample was normalized by randomly selecting 1 million high-quality reads, each carrying a distinct molecular identifier. Reads sharing molecular identifiers were discarded rather than binned into consensus sequences. MiTCR, run with a Q25 quality threshold and the strictest error-elimination algorithm, handled CDR3 identification, clonotype clustering and error correction. A nonparametric unseen species model with Euler transformation was used to estimate a lower bound on total TCR beta diversity. Starting from the raw public reads, TCRdb applied fastp trimming at Q25, assembled clones with MiXCR and retained in-frame beta chains. Each entry is one CDR3 protein sequence, shown with its most common DNA and genes. The V and J calls follow TCRdb's processing rather than the paper's. This sample has about 670,000 distinct CDR3 sequences in its table, and over 40% of those were observed once. Approximately 31% of the sample is in the top ten clones.

The CDR3 holds 15 amino acids from the cysteine to the phenylalanine. Just CDR3 DNA is preserved here, 45 bases in frame from base 1. The V and J ends are trimmed by 5 bases and 1 base, leaving 16 bases between them. The germline V gene (reference sequence) provides CDR1 DFQATT and CDR2 SNEGSKA. The 40 or so donors, aged roughly 6 to 95 years, were systemically healthy Caucasian individuals from Russia. Ten milliliters of peripheral blood were drawn from each donor into EDTA-treated Vacutainer tubes. Ficoll-Paque density-gradient centrifugation was used to isolate PBMCs, with at least 6 million per sample. Trizol reagent was used to extract total RNA from PBMCs, with at least 5 micrograms per sample. For every donor, flow cytometry on a PBMC aliquot measured the percentage of naive CD45RAhigh/CD27high T cells.

This chain joins TRBV20-1 to TRBJ2-3; TRBD2 might be the D gene, on 6 matching bases. This receptor was identified in an elderly man in good health. Sequenced material: blood. The CDR3 region: CSARGTAPGTDTQYF. The nucleotide sequence reads TGCAGTGCTCGAGGGACTGCTCCTGGCACAGATACGCAGTATTTT.